This record covers a single T cell receptor (beta chain). The entry originates in a study of Graves' ophthalmopathy and Graves' hyperthyroidism. RNA transcripts served as template for amplifying TCR beta CDR3 sequences. Following a first-round RT-PCR that used HTBI primers, a second-round multiplex PCR was carried out. One entry per CDR3 protein results from TCRdb running MiXCR on the multiplex PCR reads. The sample has around 1,200,000 distinct CDR3 sequences; about 38% are singletons. The germline V gene encodes CDR1 ENHRY and CDR2 SYGVKD. The CDR3 spans 14 residues. Trimming removed 4 bases from V and 4 bases from J; junction bases left unmatched: 5.

The gene calls are TRBV10-3 and TRBJ1-2, with 8 bases matching TRBD1. The sequencing sample was made of peripheral blood or thyroid tissue (not recorded which). The TCR was taken from an adult man with Graves' hyperthyroidism. The CDR3 protein is CAISADRGRYGYTF. The CDR3 nucleotides read TGTGCCATCAGTGCCGACAGGGGACGCTATGGCTACACCTTC.